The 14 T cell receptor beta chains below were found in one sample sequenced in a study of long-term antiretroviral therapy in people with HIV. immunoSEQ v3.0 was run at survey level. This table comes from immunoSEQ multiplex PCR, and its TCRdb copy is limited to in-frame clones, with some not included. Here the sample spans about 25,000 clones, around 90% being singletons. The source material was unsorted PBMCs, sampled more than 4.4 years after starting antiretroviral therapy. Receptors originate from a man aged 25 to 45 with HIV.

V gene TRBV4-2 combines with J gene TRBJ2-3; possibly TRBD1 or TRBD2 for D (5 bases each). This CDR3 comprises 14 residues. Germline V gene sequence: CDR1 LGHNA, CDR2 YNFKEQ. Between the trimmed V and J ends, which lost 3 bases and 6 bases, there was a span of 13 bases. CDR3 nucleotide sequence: TGTGCCAGCAGCCAGTCTCAAGGGGAGGATACGCAGTATTTT. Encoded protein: CASSQSQGEDTQYF.

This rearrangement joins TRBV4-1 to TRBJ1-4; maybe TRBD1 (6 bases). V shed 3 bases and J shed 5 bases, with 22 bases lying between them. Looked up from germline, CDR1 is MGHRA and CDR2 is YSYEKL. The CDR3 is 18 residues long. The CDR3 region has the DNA TGCGCCAGCAGCCAGGGGCGCGGGGGCGATAAGCAGAATGAAAAACTGTTTTTT. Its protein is CASSQGRGGDKQNEKLFF.

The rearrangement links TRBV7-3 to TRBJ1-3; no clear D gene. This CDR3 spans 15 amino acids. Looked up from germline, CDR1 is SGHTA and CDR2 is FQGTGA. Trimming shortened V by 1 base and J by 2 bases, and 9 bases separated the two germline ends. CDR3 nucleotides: TGTGCCAGCAGCTTAATTAGGAATCCTGGAAACACCATATATTTT. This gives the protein CASSLIRNPGNTIYF.

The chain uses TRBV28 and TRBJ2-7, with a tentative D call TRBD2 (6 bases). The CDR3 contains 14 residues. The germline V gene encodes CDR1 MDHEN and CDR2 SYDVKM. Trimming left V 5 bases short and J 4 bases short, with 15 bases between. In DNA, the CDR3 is TGTGCCAGCAGTCCCCGGGGAGCGGGTTACGAGCAGTACTTC. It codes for CASSPRGAGYEQYF.

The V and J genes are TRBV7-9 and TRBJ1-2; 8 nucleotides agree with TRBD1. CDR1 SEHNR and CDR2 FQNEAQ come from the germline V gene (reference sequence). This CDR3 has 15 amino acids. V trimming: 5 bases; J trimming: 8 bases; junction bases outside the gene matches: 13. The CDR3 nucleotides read TGTGCCAGCAGCGTAACCGGACAGGGCCTATTCGGCTACACCTTC. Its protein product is CASSVTGQGLFGYTF.

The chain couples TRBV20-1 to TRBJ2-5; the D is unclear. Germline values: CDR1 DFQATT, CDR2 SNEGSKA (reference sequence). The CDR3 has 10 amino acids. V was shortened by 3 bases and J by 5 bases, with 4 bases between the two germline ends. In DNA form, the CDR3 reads TGCAGTGCTAGGGGGGAGACCCAGTACTTC. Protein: CSARGETQYF.

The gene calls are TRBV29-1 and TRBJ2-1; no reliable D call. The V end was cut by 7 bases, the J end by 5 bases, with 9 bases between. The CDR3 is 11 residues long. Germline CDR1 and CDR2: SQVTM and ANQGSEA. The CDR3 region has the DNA TGCAGCGCCTTTACAGACAATGAGCAGTTCTTC. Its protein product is CSAFTDNEQFF.

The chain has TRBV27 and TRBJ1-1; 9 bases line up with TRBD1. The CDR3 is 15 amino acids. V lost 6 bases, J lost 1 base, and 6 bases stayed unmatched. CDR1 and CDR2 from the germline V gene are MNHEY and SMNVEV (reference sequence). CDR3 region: CASRSQGAPNTEAFF. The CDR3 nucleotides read TGTGCCAGCAGATCACAGGGGGCGCCGAACACTGAAGCTTTCTTT.

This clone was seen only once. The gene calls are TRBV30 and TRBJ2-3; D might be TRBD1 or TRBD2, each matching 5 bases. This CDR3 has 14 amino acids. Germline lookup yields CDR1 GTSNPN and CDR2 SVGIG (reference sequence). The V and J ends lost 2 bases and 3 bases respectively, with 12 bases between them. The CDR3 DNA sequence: TGTGCCTGGAGTTGGGGGAGTGCGACAGATACGCAGTATTTT. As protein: CAWSWGSATDTQYF.

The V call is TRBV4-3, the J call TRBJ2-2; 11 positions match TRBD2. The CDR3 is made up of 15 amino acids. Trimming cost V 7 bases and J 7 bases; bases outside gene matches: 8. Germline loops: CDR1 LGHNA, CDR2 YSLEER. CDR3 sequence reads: CASTSLAGGFGELFF. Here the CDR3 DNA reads TGCGCCAGCACCTCTCTAGCGGGAGGATTCGGGGAGCTGTTTTTT.

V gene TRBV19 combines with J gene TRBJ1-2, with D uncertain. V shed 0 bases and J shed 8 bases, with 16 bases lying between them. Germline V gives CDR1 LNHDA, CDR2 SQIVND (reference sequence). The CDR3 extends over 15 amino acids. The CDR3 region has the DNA TGTGCCAGTAGTATAGAACACAGTGGCCTAGGAGGCTACACCTTC. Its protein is CASSIEHSGLGGYTF.

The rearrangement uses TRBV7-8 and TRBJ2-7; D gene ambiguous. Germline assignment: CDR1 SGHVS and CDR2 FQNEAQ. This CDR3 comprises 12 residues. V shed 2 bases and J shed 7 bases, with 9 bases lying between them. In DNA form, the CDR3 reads TGTGCCAGCAGCTTAAACTGGGAAGAGCAGTACTTC. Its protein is CASSLNWEEQYF.

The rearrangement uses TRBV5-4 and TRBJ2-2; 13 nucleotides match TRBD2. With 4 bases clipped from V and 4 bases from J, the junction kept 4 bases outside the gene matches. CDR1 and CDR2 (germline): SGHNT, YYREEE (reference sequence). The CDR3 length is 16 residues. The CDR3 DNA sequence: TGTGCCAGCAGCATGGGACTAGCGGGACCCACCGGGGAGCTGTTTTTT. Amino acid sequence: CASSMGLAGPTGELFF.

The CDR3 nucleotides read TGTGCCAGCAGTTACAACGAGGGGGGAAAACTGTTTTTT. This sequence encodes CASSYNEGGKLFF. The chain employs TRBV6-6 and TRBJ1-4, with D possibly being TRBD1 (6 bases). Germline values: CDR1 MNHNY, CDR2 SVGAGI (reference sequence). The V end was cut by 2 bases, the J end by 10 bases, with 11 bases between. This CDR3 has 13 residues.